This is a list of T cell receptor beta chains from one sample in a study of T-cell memory formation after mild COVID-19. TCRdb passed the 5' RACE reads through MiXCR, listing each CDR3 protein once. The repertoire includes hundreds of thousands of distinct CDR3 sequences, approximately 15% of them detected once, and roughly 7.7% sits in the top ten. The sequencing input was PBMCs or a T cell subset sorted from them (not recorded which). The receptors come from an adult woman who had mild COVID-19 (a few samples of this study predate the infection). Cell type and time point are not known. Both conserved end residues are part of each CDR3. The D gene is left open where the match is weak. The size entry is marked missing in some rows and otherwise reads once, few, many or a size class.

TRBV6-5	-	TRBJ1-1	-	CASKKDQAVVVNTEAFF	TGTGCCAGCAAAAAGGACCAGGCGGTAGTGGTGAACACTGAAGCTTTCTTT
TRBV7-2	-	TRBJ2-5	TRBD1	CASSLDRGRLETQYF	TGTGCCAGCAGCTTAGACAGGGGGCGCCTGGAGACCCAGTACTTC
TRBV25-1	-	TRBJ2-5	TRBD2	CASSELLAGARETQYF	TGTGCCAGCAGTGAGTTACTAGCGGGAGCGCGGGAGACCCAGTACTTC
TRBV24-1	few	TRBJ2-1	-	CATQGRGFGNEQFF	TGTGCCACCCAGGGGCGGGGGTTCGGAAATGAGCAGTTCTTC
TRBV4-2	few	TRBJ2-1	-	CASSRTRAEQFF	TGTGCCAGCAGCCGGACGCGAGCTGAGCAGTTCTTC
TRBV12-3/TRBV12-4	-	TRBJ2-7	-	CASSSPRGGGEQYF	TGTGCCAGCAGTTCTCCTCGGGGTGGAGGCGAGCAGTACTTC
TRBV5-1	-	TRBJ1-1	-	CASRLPTGTEAFF	TGCGCCAGCAGGTTGCCCACGGGAACTGAAGCTTTCTTT
TRBV12-3/TRBV12-4	few	TRBJ2-1	TRBD1	CASRYGQGTYNEQFF	TGTGCCAGCAGATACGGACAGGGAACCTACAATGAGCAGTTCTTC
TRBV9	few	TRBJ2-3	-	CASSGRSRGRTDTQYF	TGTGCCAGCAGCGGCCGCAGCCGGGGCAGGACAGATACGCAGTATTTT
TRBV5-1	many	TRBJ2-2	TRBD1	CASSLTGVTGELFF	TGCGCCAGCAGCCTCACAGGGGTAACCGGGGAGCTGTTTTTT
TRBV10-3	few	TRBJ1-3	-	CAISESGAGNTIYF	TGTGCCATCAGTGAGTCCGGGGCTGGAAACACCATATATTTT
TRBV5-1	few	TRBJ2-7	TRBD1	CASSLSGTGILEYF	TGCGCCAGCAGCTTATCCGGGACAGGGATTTTGGAGTACTTC
TRBV20-1	-	TRBJ1-1	-	CSARSGDGEAFF	TGCAGTGCTAGATCAGGGGATGGTGAAGCTTTCTTT
TRBV7-9	-	TRBJ1-1	TRBD1	CASSLVWDSEAFF	TGTGCCAGCAGCTTAGTCTGGGACAGCGAAGCTTTCTTT
TRBV7-2	-	TRBJ2-1	-	CASRTGSSSYNEQFF	TGTGCCAGCAGGACTGGGTCCAGCTCCTACAATGAGCAGTTCTTC
TRBV11-1	-	TRBJ2-7	-	CASSISGEQYF	TGTGCCAGCAGCATATCGGGCGAGCAGTACTTC
TRBV7-9	few	TRBJ1-1	-	CASSRWTGANTEAFF	TGTGCCAGCAGCCGCTGGACCGGTGCTAACACTGAAGCTTTCTTT
TRBV7-2	-	TRBJ2-7	TRBD2	CASSLVASGLGQYF	TGTGCCAGCAGCTTAGTAGCTAGCGGCCTGGGGCAGTACTTC
TRBV5-1	-	TRBJ2-3	-	CASFQGSTDTQYF	TGCGCCAGCTTTCAGGGATCCACAGATACGCAGTATTTT
TRBV5-5	-	TRBJ1-2	-	CASSVQGLSGYTF	TGTGCCAGCAGCGTACAAGGTCTAAGTGGCTACACCTTC
TRBV30	-	TRBJ2-1	-	CAWSARTINEQFF	TGTGCCTGGAGTGCTAGGACTATCAATGAGCAGTTCTTC
TRBV10-3	few	TRBJ2-7	TRBD1	CATYTTGSPYEQYF	TGTGCCACCTATACGACAGGGAGTCCCTACGAGCAGTACTTC
TRBV7-9	-	TRBJ2-1	TRBD2	CASSPRSSGLSSYNEQFF	TGTGCCAGCAGCCCCCGTTCTAGCGGGCTCAGCTCCTACAATGAGCAGTTCTTC
TRBV12-3/TRBV12-4	few	TRBJ2-3	-	CASSLARLAGDTQYF	TGTGCCAGCAGTTTAGCGCGATTAGCAGGAGATACGCAGTATTTT
TRBV30	few	TRBJ1-1	-	CAWSSAGSALGAFF	TGTGCCTGGAGTTCGGCGGGCAGCGCGCTGGGAGCTTTCTTT
TRBV2	-	TRBJ1-4	-	CASSEEGSGGKLFF	TGTGCCAGCAGTGAAGAGGGATCAGGCGGAAAACTGTTTTTT